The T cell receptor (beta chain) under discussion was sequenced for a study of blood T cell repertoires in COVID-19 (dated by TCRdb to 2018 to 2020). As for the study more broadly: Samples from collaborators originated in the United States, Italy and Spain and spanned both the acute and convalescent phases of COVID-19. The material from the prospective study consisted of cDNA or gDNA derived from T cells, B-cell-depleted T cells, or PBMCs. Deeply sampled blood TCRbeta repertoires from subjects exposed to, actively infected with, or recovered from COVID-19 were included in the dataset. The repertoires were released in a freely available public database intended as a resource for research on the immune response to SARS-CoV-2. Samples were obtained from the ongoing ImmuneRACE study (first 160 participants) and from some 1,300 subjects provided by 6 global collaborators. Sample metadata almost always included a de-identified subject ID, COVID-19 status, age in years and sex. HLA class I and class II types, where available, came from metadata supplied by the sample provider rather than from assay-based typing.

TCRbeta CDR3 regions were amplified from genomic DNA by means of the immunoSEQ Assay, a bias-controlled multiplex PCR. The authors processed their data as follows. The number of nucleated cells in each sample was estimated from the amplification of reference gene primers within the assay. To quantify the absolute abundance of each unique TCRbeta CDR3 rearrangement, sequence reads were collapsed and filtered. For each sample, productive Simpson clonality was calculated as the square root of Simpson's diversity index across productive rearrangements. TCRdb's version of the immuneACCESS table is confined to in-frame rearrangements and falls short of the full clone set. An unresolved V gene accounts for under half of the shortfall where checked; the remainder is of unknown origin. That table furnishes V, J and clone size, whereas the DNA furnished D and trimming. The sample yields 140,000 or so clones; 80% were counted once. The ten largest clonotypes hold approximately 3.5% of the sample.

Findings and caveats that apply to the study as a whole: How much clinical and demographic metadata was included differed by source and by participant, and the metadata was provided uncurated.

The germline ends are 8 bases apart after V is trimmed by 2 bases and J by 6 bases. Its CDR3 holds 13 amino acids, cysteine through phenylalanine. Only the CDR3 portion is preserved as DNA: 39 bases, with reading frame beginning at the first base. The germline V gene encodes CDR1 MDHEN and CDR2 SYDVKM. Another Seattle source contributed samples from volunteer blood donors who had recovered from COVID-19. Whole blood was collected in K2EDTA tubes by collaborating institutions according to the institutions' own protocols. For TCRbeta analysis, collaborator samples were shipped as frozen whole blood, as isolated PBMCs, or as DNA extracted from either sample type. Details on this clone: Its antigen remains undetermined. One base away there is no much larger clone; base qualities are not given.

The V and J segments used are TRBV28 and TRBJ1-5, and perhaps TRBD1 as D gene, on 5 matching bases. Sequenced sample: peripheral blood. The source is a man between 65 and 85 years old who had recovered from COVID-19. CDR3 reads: CASSLGQVQPQHF. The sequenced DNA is TGTGCCAGCAGTTTAGGACAAGTTCAGCCCCAGCATTTT.